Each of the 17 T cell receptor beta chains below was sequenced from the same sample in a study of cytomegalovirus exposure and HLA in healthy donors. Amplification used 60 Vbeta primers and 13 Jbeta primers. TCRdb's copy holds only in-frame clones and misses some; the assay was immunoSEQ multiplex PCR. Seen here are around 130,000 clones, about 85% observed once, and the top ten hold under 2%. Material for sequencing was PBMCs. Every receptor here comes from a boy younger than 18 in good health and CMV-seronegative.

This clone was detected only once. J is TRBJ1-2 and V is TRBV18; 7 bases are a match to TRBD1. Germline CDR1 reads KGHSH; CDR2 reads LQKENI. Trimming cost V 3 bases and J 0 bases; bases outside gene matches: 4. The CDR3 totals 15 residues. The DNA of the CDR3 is TGTGCCAGCTCACCTCCCGGACAGGCTAACTATGGCTACACCTTC. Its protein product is CASSPPGQANYGYTF. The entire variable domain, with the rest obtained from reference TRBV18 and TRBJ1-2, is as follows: NAGVMQNPRHLVRRRGQEARLRCSPMKGHSHVYWYRQLPEEGLKFMVYLQKENIIDESGMPKERFSAEFPKEGPSILRIQQVVRGDSAAYFCASSPPGQANYGYTFGSGTRLTVV.

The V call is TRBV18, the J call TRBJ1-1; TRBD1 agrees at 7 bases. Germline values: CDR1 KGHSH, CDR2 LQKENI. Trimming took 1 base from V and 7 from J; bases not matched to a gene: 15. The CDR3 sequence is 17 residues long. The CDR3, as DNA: TGTGCCAGCTCACCACAAACCATCCGACAGGGCATCGGTGAAGCTTTCTTT. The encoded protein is CASSPQTIRQGIGEAFF.

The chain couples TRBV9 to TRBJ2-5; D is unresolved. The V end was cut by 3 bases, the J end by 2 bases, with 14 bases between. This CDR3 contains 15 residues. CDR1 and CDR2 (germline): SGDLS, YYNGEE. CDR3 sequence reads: CASSASSGLQETQYF. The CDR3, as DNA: TGTGCCAGCAGCGCTAGTTCCGGGTTACAAGAGACCCAGTACTTC.

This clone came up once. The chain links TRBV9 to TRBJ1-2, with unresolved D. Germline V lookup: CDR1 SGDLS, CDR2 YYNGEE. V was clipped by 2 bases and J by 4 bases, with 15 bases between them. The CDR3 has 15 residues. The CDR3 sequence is CASSVATVLLYGYTF. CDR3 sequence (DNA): TGTGCCAGCAGCGTCGCAACAGTGCTACTCTATGGCTACACCTTC.

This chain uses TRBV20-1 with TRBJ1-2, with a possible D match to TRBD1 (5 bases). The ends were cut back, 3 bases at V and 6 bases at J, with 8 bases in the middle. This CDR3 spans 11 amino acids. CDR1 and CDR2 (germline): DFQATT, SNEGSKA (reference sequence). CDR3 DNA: TGCAGTGCTAGCTTAGGGGATGGCTACACCTTC. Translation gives CSASLGDGYTF.

CDR3 coding DNA: TGTGCCAGCAGGCGAACAGGGGTAGGGCAGCCCCAGCATTTT. Translation: CASRRTGVGQPQHF. This chain links TRBV2 with TRBJ1-5, with TRBD1 matching 7 bases. V lost 6 bases, J lost 7 bases, and 9 bases stayed unmatched. The germline CDR1 and CDR2 sequences are SNHLY and FYNNEI. This CDR3 has 14 amino acids.

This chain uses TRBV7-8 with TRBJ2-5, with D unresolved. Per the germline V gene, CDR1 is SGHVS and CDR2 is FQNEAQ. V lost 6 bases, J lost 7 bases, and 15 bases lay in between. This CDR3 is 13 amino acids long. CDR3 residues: CASSRIGEGTQYF. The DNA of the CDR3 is TGTGCCAGCAGTCGGATCGGAGAAGGGACCCAGTACTTC. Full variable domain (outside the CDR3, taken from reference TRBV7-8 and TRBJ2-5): GAGVSQSPRYKVAKRGQDVALRCDPISGHVSLFWYQQALGQGPEFLTYFQNEAQLDKSGLPSDRFFAERPEGSVSTLKIQRTQQEDSAVYLCASSRIGEGTQYFGPGTRLLVL.

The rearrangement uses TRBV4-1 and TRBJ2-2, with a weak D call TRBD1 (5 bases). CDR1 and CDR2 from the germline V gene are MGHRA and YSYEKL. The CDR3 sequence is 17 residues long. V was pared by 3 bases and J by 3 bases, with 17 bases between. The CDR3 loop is CASSHARPVRDTGELFF. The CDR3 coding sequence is TGCGCCAGCAGCCACGCTCGGCCCGTCAGGGACACCGGGGAGCTGTTTTTT.

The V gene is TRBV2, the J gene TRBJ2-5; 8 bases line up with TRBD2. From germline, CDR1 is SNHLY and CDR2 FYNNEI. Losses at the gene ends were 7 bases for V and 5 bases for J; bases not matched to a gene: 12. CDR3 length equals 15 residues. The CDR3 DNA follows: TGTGCCAGCACAGCGGGGGTCTTTGATGTTGAGACCCAGTACTTC. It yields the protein CASTAGVFDVETQYF. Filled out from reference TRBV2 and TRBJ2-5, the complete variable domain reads EPEVTQTPSHQVTQMGQEVILRCVPISNHLYFYWYRQILGQKVEFLVSFYNNEISEKSEIFDDQFSVERPDGSNFTLKIRSTKLEDSAMYFCASTAGVFDVETQYFGPGTRLLVL.

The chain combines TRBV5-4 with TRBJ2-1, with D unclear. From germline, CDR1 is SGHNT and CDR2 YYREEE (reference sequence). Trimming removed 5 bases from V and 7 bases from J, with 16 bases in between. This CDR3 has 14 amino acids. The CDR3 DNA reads TGTGCCAGCAGGACTGACTCGGGTATTAATGAGCAGTTCTTC. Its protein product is CASRTDSGINEQFF.

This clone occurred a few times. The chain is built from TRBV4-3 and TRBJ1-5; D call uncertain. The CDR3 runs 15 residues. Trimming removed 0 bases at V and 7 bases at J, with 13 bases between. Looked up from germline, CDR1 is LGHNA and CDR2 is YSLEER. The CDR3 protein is CASSQDRSSRQPQHF. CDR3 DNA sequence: TGCGCCAGCAGCCAAGATCGTAGTAGCCGGCAGCCCCAGCATTTT.

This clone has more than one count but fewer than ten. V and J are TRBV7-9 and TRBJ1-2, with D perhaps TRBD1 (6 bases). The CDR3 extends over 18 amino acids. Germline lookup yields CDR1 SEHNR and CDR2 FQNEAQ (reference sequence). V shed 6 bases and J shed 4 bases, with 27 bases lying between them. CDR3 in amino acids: CASSKLPGGDGQFYGYTF. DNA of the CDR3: TGTGCCAGCAGTAAACTCCCGGGTGGGGACGGACAGTTCTATGGCTACACCTTC.

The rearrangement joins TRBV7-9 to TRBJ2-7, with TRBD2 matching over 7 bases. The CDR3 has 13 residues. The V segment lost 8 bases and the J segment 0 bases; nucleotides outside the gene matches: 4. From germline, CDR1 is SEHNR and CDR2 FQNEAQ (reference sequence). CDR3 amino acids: CASYGGSSYEQYF. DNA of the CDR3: TGTGCCAGCTACGGGGGGAGCTCCTACGAGCAGTACTTC.

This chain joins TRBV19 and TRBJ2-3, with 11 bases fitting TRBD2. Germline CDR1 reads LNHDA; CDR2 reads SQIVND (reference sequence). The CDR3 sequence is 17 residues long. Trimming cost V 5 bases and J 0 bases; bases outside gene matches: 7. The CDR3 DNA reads TGTGCCAGTAGTCGGCCTAGCGGGGGGATCAGCACAGATACGCAGTATTTT. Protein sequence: CASSRPSGGISTDTQYF.

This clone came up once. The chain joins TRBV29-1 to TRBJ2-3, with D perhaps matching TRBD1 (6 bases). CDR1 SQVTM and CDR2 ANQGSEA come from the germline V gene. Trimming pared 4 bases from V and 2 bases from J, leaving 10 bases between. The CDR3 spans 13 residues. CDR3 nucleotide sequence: TGCAGCGTTGTGGGACACTACACAGATACGCAGTATTTT. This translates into CSVVGHYTDTQYF.

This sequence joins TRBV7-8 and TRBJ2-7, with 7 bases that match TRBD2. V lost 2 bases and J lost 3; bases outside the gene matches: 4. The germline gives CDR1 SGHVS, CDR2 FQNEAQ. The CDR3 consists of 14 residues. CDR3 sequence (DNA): TGTGCCAGCAGCTTATTTGCGGGAGTCTACGAGCAGTACTTC. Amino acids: CASSLFAGVYEQYF.

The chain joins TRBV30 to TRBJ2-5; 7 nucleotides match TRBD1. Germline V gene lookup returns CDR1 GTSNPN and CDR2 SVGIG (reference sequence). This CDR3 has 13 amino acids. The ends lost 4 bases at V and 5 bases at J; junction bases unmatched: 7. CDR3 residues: CAWNRGQSETQYF. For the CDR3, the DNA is TGTGCCTGGAATAGGGGGCAGTCGGAGACCCAGTACTTC. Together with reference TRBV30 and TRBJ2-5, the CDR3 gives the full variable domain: SQTIHQWPATLVQPVGSPLSLECTVEGTSNPNLYWYRQAAGRGLQLLFYSVGIGQISSEVPQNLSASRPQDRQFILSSKKLLLSDSGFYLCAWNRGQSETQYFGPGTRLLVL.